This entry features one T cell receptor (beta chain) sequence. Authors' methods: Amplifying reference gene primers gave estimates of nucleated cell counts. Assay: immunoSEQ multiplex PCR; the TCRdb copy retains only in-frame clones and omits some. The V and J calls and the clone size are those of that table, but D and trimming were determined from the DNA. The repertoire includes about 300,000 clones, about 81% of them detected once, and more than 1.1% sits in the top ten. Germline V gene lookup returns CDR1 SQVTM and CDR2 ANQGSEA. CDR3 size: 13 residues. V was pared by 7 bases and J by 4 bases, with 4 bases of the junction left unmatched. This sample was taken from a study of blood T cell repertoires in COVID-19. The Seattle patients, enrolled during active infection, were followed longitudinally.

The sequencing input was peripheral blood. V and J are TRBV29-1 and TRBJ2-3; 11 nucleotides agree with TRBD2. The sequence came from a human donor with COVID-19, enrolled during active disease. The donor label of this sample is uncertain. CDR3 in DNA: TGCAGCGCCTCGACTAGCGGGGCAGATACGCAGTATTTT. Its protein product is CSASTSGADTQYF.